The present T cell receptor beta chain was sequenced within a study of shared clonotypes between healthy human individuals (dated by TCRdb to the early 2020s). Study-level background: Two women and a few men aged 18 to 49 years were included in the cohort. For each donor, CD4 naive and CD4 memory were each run on three plates, CD8 naive on two plates, and CD8 memory on one plate. To estimate repertoire size and how much clonotypes are shared between individuals, the study performed deep sequencing of blood TCR repertoires from a few healthy adults. Libraries were prepared and TCR repertoires were sequenced by different laboratories using diverse techniques, in order to increase sequencing depth and limit assay-specific biases. Between about 0.94 and 8.9 billion PBMCs per donor were obtained by leukapheresis.

TCR CDR3 regions were amplified from genomic DNA by multiplex PCR using the deep immunoSEQ assay. Extracted genomic DNA from each cell subset was spread evenly across all wells of several immunoSEQ 96-well plates, with each plate serving as a replicate. For sorted subsets, about 200 ng genomic DNA, equal to about 30,000 T cell genomes, was loaded into each replicate PCR. The purified libraries were quantified using a Qubit 3.0 fluorometer, sized with a Bioanalyzer 2100, and then quantified again using the KAPA Library Quantification kit. Every immunoSEQ 96-well plate was sequenced on a separate single-read 150-cycle Illumina NextSeq 550 flow cell. On the study's bioinformatics: Because the immunoSEQ output held only junctional sequences and lacked quality scores, the filtering could not match the filtering applied to full-length reads. Sequences were annotated with PyIR, a Python wrapper for IgBLAST v1.9, using IMGT germline references to assign V/J genes and CDR3. Reads were filtered out if the reads had weak V/J assignments (E-value above 1e-6), no CDR3, stop codons, out-of-frame junctions, or ambiguous translated residues. V3J clonotypes were defined as sequences sharing the same inferred V gene, J gene, and CDR3 amino acid sequence. The percentage overlap between two repertoires was calculated by dividing the number of shared unique clonotypes by the size of the smaller repertoire. RTK rarefaction, the Chao1 estimator, and Recon v2.1 estimates of unobserved clonotypes were used to assess repertoire richness. Generation probabilities were computed with OLGA for all TCRbeta clonotypes obtained by the gDNA method from a few donors. TCRdb re-hosts the immuneACCESS table, in-frame sequences only. Its copies lack some clones; in the studies checked, an unresolved V gene accounts for under half of them, and the cause for the rest is not known. That table supplies the V and J calls and clone size; D and trimming were determined from the DNA. Counted in this sample were millions of clones; 93% of them appeared once. Clones ranked in the top ten supply around 1.7% of the sample.

As concerns this clone: Its binding antigen is unknown. No much larger clone is present one base from it, and per-base qualities are unavailable.

Broader findings and caveats from the paper: Even with the large sequencing depth, rarefaction of the sorted-subset datasets indicated that sequencing was incomplete. Compared with non-shared clonotypes, clonotypes shared by all four sorted-subset donors had higher generation probabilities. Naive subsets generally had larger estimated clonotype richness than memory subsets. Pairwise subsampling indicated that sequencing depth was expected to affect the degree of clonotype sharing among donors. The genetic and exposure-history diversity represented was limited by the small number of donors. Sampling was limited to blood, and TCR repertoires in tissue likely differ from TCR repertoires in blood. When a handful of donors were compared, the shared fraction of clonotypes was around 5% for naive CD4, about 4% for naive CD8, 2.3% for memory CD4, and 0.35% to 0.4% for memory CD8.

CD8 naive samples were obtained by positive selection for CCR7 among CD45RO-negative cells, yielding a CD45RA+CCR7+ population from which TemRA cells were excluded. Donors were healthy HIV-negative adults with no recently reported acute infections or vaccinations. Only Caucasian adults living in Nashville, Tennessee, USA were represented among the donors. After blood collection by leukapheresis, PBMCs were isolated using Ficoll-Histopaque density gradient centrifugation and then cryopreserved in the vapor phase of liquid nitrogen. Analytical flow cytometry was used to check the purity and quantity of every magnetically sorted T cell population. Genomic DNA was isolated from every sorted fraction and measured by UV absorbance on a Nanodrop 2000c. V and J are trimmed by 8 bases and 1 base, and the gene matches miss 3 bases of the junction. For CDR1 and CDR2, the germline V gene lists SNHLY and FYNNEI. Taken from cysteine to phenylalanine, the CDR3 has 16 residues. Only the CDR3 DNA is retained, 48 bases long and in frame from the first base.

The clonotype comes from a man aged 18 to 29 in good health. Some clones in this sample may be carry-over from other donors' samples. The chain is encoded by TRBV2 joined to TRBJ2-1; 15 nucleotides in the junction match TRBD2. Specimen: naive CD8+ T cells from PBMCs. The cell subset or site label for this specimen denotes: CD45RA+CCR7+. The encoded CDR3 is CASVGTSGRSYNEQFF. The nucleotide sequence reads TGTGCCAGCGTAGGGACTAGCGGGAGGTCCTACAATGAGCAGTTCTTC.